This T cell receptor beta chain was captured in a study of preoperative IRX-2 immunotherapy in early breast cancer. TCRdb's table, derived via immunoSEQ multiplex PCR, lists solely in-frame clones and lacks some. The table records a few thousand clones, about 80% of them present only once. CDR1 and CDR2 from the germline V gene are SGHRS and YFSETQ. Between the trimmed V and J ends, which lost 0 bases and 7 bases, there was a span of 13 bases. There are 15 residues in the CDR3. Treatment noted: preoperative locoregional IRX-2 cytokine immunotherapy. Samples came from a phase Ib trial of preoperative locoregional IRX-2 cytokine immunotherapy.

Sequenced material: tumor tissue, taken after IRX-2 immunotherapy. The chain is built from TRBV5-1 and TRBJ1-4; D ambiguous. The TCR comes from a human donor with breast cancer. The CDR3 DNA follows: TGCGCCAGCAGCTTGGAGGGCAGAATGGGTGAAAAACTGTTTTTT. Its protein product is CASSLEGRMGEKLFF. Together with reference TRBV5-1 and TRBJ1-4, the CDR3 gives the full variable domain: KAGVTQTPRYLIKTRGQQVTLSCSPISGHRSVSWYQQTPGQGLQFLFEYFSETQRNKGNFPGRFSGRQFSNSRSEMNVSTLELGDSALYLCASSLEGRMGEKLFFGSGTQLSVL.